This T cell receptor (beta chain) derives from a study of vaccination and CD4 T cells after COVID-19. The wider study: Convalescent donors were composed of six males and four females, of whom two were Hispanic. Researchers treated cells with overlapping spike peptides taken from SARS-CoV-2, HCoV-NL63, HCoV-OC43 and HCoV-229E. Regarding the study as a whole: Post-vaccination, and not before, a median approximately 86% of reactive clones appeared in convalescent patients.

Treatment given: approximately nine-day PBMC culture with coronavirus spike peptide pools or control peptides (ViraFEST assay). Trimming cost V 4 bases and J 2 bases, with 9 bases left between them. Germline CDR1 reads KGHDR; CDR2 reads SFDVKD. There are 14 residues in the CDR3. The Oncomine TCR Beta short-read assay sequenced DNA from cultured CD4+ T cells. TCRdb used MiXCR to reprocess the PCR reads, holding one entry per CDR3 protein. The table shows some 4,000 distinct CDR3 sequences, with 15% to 20% occurring only once. By share, this clonotype ranks as medium-sized (0.01 to 0.1%). No antigen is known for it.

The sequencing input was CD4+ T cells from blood, cultured in vitro. The clonotype was recovered from a human donor who had recovered from COVID-19. The chain carries TRBV24-1 and TRBJ2-3, with D unresolved. The CDR3 nucleotides read TGTGCCACCAGTGACCCCGGAACCACAGATACGCAGTATTTT. Translation gives CATSDPGTTDTQYF.